This T cell receptor (beta chain) emerged from a study of T-cell memory formation after mild COVID-19. General study findings and limits: Clones shrinking from day 15 to 85 showed even CD4/CD8 mixes; later expanders tilted CD4+.

TCRdb passed the 5' RACE reads through MiXCR, listing each CDR3 protein once. Found here are about 14,000 distinct CDR3 sequences, roughly 19% of them singletons; the top ten hold about 52%. This clonotype is classed as medium-sized. Its antigen is as yet unknown. This receptor was taken from an adult woman who had mild COVID-19 (a few samples of this study predate the infection). Cell type and time point are not known. The sequenced sample was PBMCs or a T cell subset sorted from them (not recorded which).

As DNA, the CDR3 is TGTGCCAGCAGCGCTCAGGGGTGGATAAATGAGCAGTTCTTC. Translation gives CASSAQGWINEQFF. This chain connects TRBV9 to TRBJ2-1, with D possibly TRBD1 on 6 matching bases. V was cut by 3 bases and J by 7 bases, with 14 bases left in between. CDR1 and CDR2 (germline): SGDLS, YYNGEE. The CDR3 is 14 amino acids.